This note documents a single T cell receptor beta chain sequence. The target of this receptor is not known. No base quality values were provided; no much bigger clone lies one nucleotide off. The sample comes from a study of T cell responses to AZD1222 COVID-19 vaccine (TCRdb year 2021). A note on the overall study: TCR sequencing covered more than 230 trial participants: about 210 given two doses of AZD1222 and 26 given two doses of MenACWY control vaccine. Trial participants were enrolled into age subgroups of 18-55, 56-69 and 70-plus years, which contained 148, 28 and 57 TCR-sequenced participants, respectively. Beyond this particular receptor, the publication reports: After two AZD1222 doses, both the breadth and the depth of spike-specific TCRs were significantly higher than at day 0 and than in MenACWY recipients. Most participants were white British and females outnumbered males, and the authors suggested that clonal diversity may have been underestimated. Conclusions about previously exposed vaccinees are limited because only a handful of AZD1222 recipients were SARS-CoV-2 seropositive at baseline. Because no day 14 peak-response samples were available, the repertoires could be characterized only after the peak T cell response. Vaccine-associated CD4 TCRs spanned the whole spike protein, with dominant responses in regions 160-218 and 743-854. Nearly half of unique spike-specific TCRs reportedly recognized epitopes outside regions mutated in the B.1.351 and B.1.1.7 variants. The 56-69-year group was small, and its depth increase did not reach significance, likely because of low power.

In the paper's terms, the time point label means: about 28 days (+/-7) after the second vaccine dose. AZD1222 recipients given second doses at about 4 weeks or at about 12 weeks were pooled, since spike-specific TCR depth and breadth were not found to differ between the two schedules. The vaccinee samples were drawn from two UK trials, COV001 and COV002, one of which was a single-blind randomized controlled phase 2/3 trial testing AZD1222 (ChAdOx1 nCoV-19) in healthy adults. For TCRbeta chain sequencing, PBMC samples were collected from trial participants at day 0 and at day 28 after the second dose. The germline V gene supplies CDR1 SGHNT and CDR2 YENEEA. The V end loses 5 bases and the J end loses 5 bases, and a stretch of 18 bases separates them. The CDR3, from cysteine to phenylalanine, totals 15 residues. This entry keeps only the CDR3 DNA: 45 bases, framed from base 1. The CDR3 regions of human TCRbeta chains were analyzed by immunosequencing. Per the authors' processing: Repertoire TCRs were matched against a reference library of SARS-CoV-2-specific TCRs generated with the MIRA antigen-specificity platform. Breadth was defined as the fraction of unique TCRs that were SARS-CoV-2-associated, and depth was defined as the fraction of total T cells that were SARS-CoV-2-associated. Each spike-specific TCR was assigned to its reactive spike region and to a CD4 or CD8 class using the MIRA data. Log10-transformed breadth and depth values were compared by one-way ANOVA with Sidak's multiple comparisons tests. TCRdb holds this immuneACCESS table with in-frame rearrangements only. Some clones are missing; in checked studies, unresolved V genes explain under half, and the rest has no known cause. From that table come the V and J calls and clone size; the DNA was used to work out D and trimming. The sample includes approximately 69,000 clones, with around four fifths observed a single time. Around 27% of the sample is in the top ten clones.

This sample comprised peripheral blood, obtained 28 days after the second AZD1222 dose. The receptor chain draws on TRBV11-3 and TRBJ1-1, with a weak D call of TRBD1 (5 bases match). This sequence was found in an adult who received the AZD1222 COVID-19 vaccine. The nucleotides are TGTGCCAGCAGCATCCCCAGGGTCGAGGGGACTGAAGCTTTCTTT. This gives the protein CASSIPRVEGTEAFF.